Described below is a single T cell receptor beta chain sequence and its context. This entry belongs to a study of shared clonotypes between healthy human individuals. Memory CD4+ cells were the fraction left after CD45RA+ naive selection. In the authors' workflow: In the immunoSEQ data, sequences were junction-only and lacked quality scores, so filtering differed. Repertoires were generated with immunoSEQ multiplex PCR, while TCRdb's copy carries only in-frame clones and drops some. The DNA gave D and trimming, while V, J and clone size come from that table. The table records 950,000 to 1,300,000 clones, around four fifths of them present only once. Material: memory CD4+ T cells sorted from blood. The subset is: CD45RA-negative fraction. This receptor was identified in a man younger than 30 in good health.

The CDR3 loop is CASSPAKTANTGELFF. Here the CDR3 DNA reads TGTGCCAGCTCACCGGCCAAAACGGCGAACACCGGGGAGCTGTTTTTT. J is TRBJ2-2 and V is TRBV18; the D is unclear. CDR3 length: 16 amino acids. CDR1 is KGHSH, CDR2 LQKENI, per germline. V was trimmed by 3 bases and J by 0 bases, leaving 11 bases between them.